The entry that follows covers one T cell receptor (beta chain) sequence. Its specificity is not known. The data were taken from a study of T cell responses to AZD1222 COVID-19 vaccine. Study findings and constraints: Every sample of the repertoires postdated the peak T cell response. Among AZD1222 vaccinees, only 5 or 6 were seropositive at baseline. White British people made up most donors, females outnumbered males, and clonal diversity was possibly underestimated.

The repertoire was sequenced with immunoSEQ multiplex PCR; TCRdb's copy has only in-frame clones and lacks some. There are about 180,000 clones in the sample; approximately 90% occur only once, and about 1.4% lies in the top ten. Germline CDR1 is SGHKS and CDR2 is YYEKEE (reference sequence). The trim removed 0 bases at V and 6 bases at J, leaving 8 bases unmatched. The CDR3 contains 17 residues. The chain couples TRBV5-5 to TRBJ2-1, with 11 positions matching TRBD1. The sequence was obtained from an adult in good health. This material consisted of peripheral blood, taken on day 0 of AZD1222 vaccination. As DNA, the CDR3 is TGTGCCAGCAGCTTGGTTGGACAGGGGGCAGGTGGCAATGAGCAGTTCTTC. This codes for CASSLVGQGAGGNEQFF.